This entry concerns a single T cell receptor (beta chain). Its matching antigen is unknown. In the same sample, other DNA sequences code for this CDR3. The sample originates from a study of T cell responses to AZD1222 COVID-19 vaccine. Profiled with immunoSEQ multiplex PCR; TCRdb holds only in-frame clones, not every one. The data show 95,000 to 150,000 clones, 80% to 90% seen once. Study-level findings and limits: The donors showed a predominance of white British ancestry and of females, with possible underestimation of clonal diversity. No day 14 peak samples; only post-peak repertoires were characterized. The study found vaccine-associated CD4 TCRs spanning spike, dominant at 160-218 and 743-854. The study found Spike-specific TCR breadth and depth rose after two AZD1222 doses.

This CDR3 is 14 amino acids long. V was pared by 5 bases and J by 3 bases, with 2 bases of the junction left unmatched. CDR1 and CDR2 from the germline V gene are SGHAT and FQNNGV. V and J are TRBV11-2 and TRBJ1-2, with TRBD1 identical over 11 bases. Sequences were derived from peripheral blood, sampled on day 0 of AZD1222 vaccination. The source is an adult in good health. This chain's CDR3 is CASSPGQGDYGYTF. CDR3 nucleotides: TGTGCCAGCAGCCCGGGACAGGGGGACTATGGCTACACCTTC.